These 9 T cell receptor beta chains were all obtained from the same sample, sequenced in a study of OX40 agonist ivuxolimab in advanced cancers. The data were produced by immunoSEQ multiplex PCR, yet TCRdb's version contains in-frame clones alone and is incomplete. This sample carries 15,000 to 20,000 clones, roughly 86% of them seen once, and the ten largest clones take 0.55% to 0.7%. The material was CD4+ or CD8+ T cells sorted from blood, obtained in a trial of the OX40 agonist ivuxolimab. The receptors derive from an adult with an advanced solid tumor such as melanoma, head and neck, liver or kidney cancer.

This chain connects TRBV7-6 to TRBJ2-3, with unresolved D. The CDR3 consists of 15 residues. The V gene's germline CDR1 is SGHVS and CDR2 FNYEAQ. The V end lost 1 base, the J end lost 3 bases, and 11 bases lay between the germline ends. CDR3 in DNA: TGTGCCAGCAGCTTAGAAAGCCGGCCTACAGATACGCAGTATTTT. This translates into CASSLESRPTDTQYF.

This chain uses TRBV18 with TRBJ2-2, with 8 bases identical to TRBD1. V was pared by 3 bases and J by 6 bases, with 3 bases of the junction left unmatched. The CDR3 extends over 14 amino acids. Germline CDR1 KGHSH, CDR2 LQKENI. CDR3 residues: CASSPQGAAGELFF. DNA of the CDR3: TGTGCCAGCTCACCGCAGGGGGCGGCCGGGGAGCTGTTTTTT.

This chain links TRBV2 with TRBJ2-3; 10 nucleotides agree with TRBD2. The V and J ends lost 6 bases and 7 bases, in that order; junction bases with no gene match: 10. Germline V gene lookup returns CDR1 SNHLY and CDR2 FYNNEI. The CDR3 contains 15 residues. The DNA for the CDR3 is TGTGCCAGCAGGCATGAGCTAGCGGGAGAGCATACGCAGTATTTT. It specifies CASRHELAGEHTQYF.

The chain employs TRBV5-5 and TRBJ2-7; no clear D gene. V dropped 4 bases and J dropped 5 bases, with 10 bases sitting between them. Germline lookup yields CDR1 SGHKS and CDR2 YYEKEE (reference sequence). The CDR3 runs to 12 residues. Here the CDR3 reads CASSRLLHEQYF. In DNA, the CDR3 is TGTGCCAGCAGCCGGCTATTGCACGAGCAGTACTTC.

The CDR3 spells CASSSRTGIQNIQYF. DNA of the CDR3: TGTGCCAGTAGTTCCCGGACAGGAATTCAAAACATTCAGTACTTC. The chain links TRBV19 to TRBJ2-4; TRBD1 matches 7 bases. The CDR3 consists of 15 residues. Germline V gene data show CDR1 as LNHDA and CDR2 as SQIVND (reference sequence). Trimming took 5 bases from V and 5 from J; bases not matched to a gene: 9.

The chain uses TRBV5-6 and TRBJ1-1; D call uncertain. This CDR3 region has 15 residues. The germline V gene encodes CDR1 SGHDT and CDR2 YYEEEE. The ends were cut back, 0 bases at V and 4 bases at J, with 13 bases in the middle. The CDR3: CASSLESWGSTEAFF. The CDR3 coding sequence is TGTGCCAGCAGCTTGGAGAGTTGGGGTAGCACTGAAGCTTTCTTT.

The V gene is TRBV19, the J gene TRBJ1-1; tentatively, D is TRBD1 (5 bases). The V and J ends lost 6 bases and 4 bases respectively, with 24 bases between them. The germline CDR1 and CDR2 sequences are LNHDA and SQIVND (reference sequence). The CDR3 has 17 amino acids. The CDR3 loop is CASRVGVLLSGGTEAFF. The DNA for the CDR3 is TGTGCCAGTAGAGTCGGGGTTTTATTGTCCGGGGGCACTGAAGCTTTCTTT.

This rearrangement joins TRBV29-1 to TRBJ2-3; 7 bases are shared with TRBD1. Germline CDR1 SQVTM, CDR2 ANQGSEA. J lost 1 base, V lost 6 bases, and 7 bases had no gene match. The CDR3 is 14 residues long. In DNA, the CDR3 is TGCAGCGTAGCCGACGGGACAGGCACAGATACGCAGTATTTT. It codes for CSVADGTGTDTQYF.

The J gene is TRBJ1-2, the V gene TRBV6-6; TRBD1 aligns across 8 bases. V lost 6 bases to trimming and J lost 3 bases; unmatched junction nucleotides: 6. CDR3 length: 14 residues. Germline assignment: CDR1 MNHNY and CDR2 SVGAGI (reference sequence). Here the CDR3 DNA reads TGTGCCAGCAGAGACACAGGGGGGGACTATGGCTACACCTTC. Protein sequence: CASRDTGGDYGYTF.